This T cell receptor beta chain appears in the sequencing data of a study of T cells in Graves' hyperthyroidism and ophthalmopathy. RNA transcripts were the template for amplifying TCR beta CDR3 regions. During a first-round RT-PCR of the TCR CDR3, the HTBI primer set was used. A single record per CDR3 protein comes from TCRdb applying MiXCR to the multiplex PCR reads. The sample shows roughly 740,000 distinct CDR3 sequences, 15% to 20% of them seen only once. Germline lookup yields CDR1 SGHAT and CDR2 FQNNGV. This CDR3 has 16 residues. V was cut by 1 base and J by 0 bases, with 10 bases left in between.

J is TRBJ2-1 and V is TRBV11-2; D gene uncertain. This TCR derives from a man aged 18 to 30 with Graves' hyperthyroidism. Sample: blood. The CDR3 nucleotides read TGTGCCAGCAGCTTAGGTTCCTCGGGCTCCTACAATGAGCAGTTCTTC. Encoded protein: CASSLGSSGSYNEQFF.